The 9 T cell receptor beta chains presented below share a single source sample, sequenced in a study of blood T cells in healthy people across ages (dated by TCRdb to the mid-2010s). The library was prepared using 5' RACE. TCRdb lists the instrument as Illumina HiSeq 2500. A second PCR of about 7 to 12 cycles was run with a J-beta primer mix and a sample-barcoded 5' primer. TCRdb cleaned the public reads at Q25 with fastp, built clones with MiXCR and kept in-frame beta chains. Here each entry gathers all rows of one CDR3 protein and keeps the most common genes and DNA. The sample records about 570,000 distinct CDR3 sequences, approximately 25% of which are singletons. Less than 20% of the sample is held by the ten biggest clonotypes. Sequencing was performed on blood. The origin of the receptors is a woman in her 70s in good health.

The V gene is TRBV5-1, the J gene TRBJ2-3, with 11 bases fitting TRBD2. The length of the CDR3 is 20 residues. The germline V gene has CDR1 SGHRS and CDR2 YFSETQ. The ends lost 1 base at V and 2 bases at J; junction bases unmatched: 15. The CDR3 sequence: CASSLPSSYTSGGNTDTQYF. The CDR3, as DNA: TGCGCCAGCAGCTTGCCCTCATCATATACTAGCGGGGGAAACACAGATACGCAGTATTTT.

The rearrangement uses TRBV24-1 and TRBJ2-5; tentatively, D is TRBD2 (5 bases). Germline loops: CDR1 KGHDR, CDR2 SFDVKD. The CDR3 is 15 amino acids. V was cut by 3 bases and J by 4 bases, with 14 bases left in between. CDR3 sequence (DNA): TGTGCCACCAGTGATGCGGGTATACTACCAGAGACCCAGTACTTC. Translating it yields CATSDAGILPETQYF.

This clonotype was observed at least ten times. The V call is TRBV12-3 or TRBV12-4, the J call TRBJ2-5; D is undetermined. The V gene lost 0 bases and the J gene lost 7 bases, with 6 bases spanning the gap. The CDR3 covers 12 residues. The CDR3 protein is CASSLASGTQYF. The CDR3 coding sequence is TGTGCCAGCAGTTTAGCGTCAGGGACCCAGTACTTC.

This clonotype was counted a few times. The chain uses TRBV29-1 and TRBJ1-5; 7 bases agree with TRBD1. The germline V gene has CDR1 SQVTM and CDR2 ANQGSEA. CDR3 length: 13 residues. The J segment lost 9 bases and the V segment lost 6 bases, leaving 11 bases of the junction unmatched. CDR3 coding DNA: TGCAGCGTGGTGGGACAGACCGGGGGGCCCCAGCATTTT. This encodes CSVVGQTGGPQHF.

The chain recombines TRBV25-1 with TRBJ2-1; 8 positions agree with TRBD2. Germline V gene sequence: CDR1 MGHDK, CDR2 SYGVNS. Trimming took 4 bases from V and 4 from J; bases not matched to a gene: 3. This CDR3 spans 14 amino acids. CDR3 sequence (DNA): TGTGCCAGCAGTGTAACTAGCGGTTACAATGAGCAGTTCTTC. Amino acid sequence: CASSVTSGYNEQFF.

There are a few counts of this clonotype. CDR3 sequence (DNA): TGTGCCACCAGTGGAGGGGACATTAACTACACCTTC. It is translated as CATSGGDINYTF. The chain joins TRBV24-1 to TRBJ1-2; a possible D gene is TRBD1 (6 bases). This CDR3 is built from 12 residues. Germline V lookup: CDR1 KGHDR, CDR2 SFDVKD. V was pared by 5 bases and J by 10 bases, with 13 bases between.

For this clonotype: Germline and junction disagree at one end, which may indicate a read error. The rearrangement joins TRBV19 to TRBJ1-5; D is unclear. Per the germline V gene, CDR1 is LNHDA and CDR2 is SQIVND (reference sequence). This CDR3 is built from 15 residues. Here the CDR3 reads CASSISWQDNRPQHF. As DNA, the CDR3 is TGCGCCAGTAGTATATCCTGGCAGGATAATCGGCCCCAGCATTTT.

The CDR3 loop reads CATLGGANTGELFF. The CDR3 nucleotides read TGTGCCACCCTCGGTGGAGCGAACACCGGGGAGCTGTTTTTT. The chain carries TRBV24-1 and TRBJ2-2, with D uncertain. The CDR3 is 14 amino acids. Between the trimmed V and J ends, which lost 9 bases and 0 bases, there was a span of 10 bases. The germline V gene encodes CDR1 KGHDR and CDR2 SFDVKD.

DNA of the CDR3: TGTGCCAGCAGCTTCGGGCAGCTTGGAGAGACCCAGTACTTC. This encodes CASSFGQLGETQYF. The chain combines TRBV5-6 with TRBJ2-5, with D unclear. This CDR3 has 14 residues. Germline V gene data show CDR1 as SGHDT and CDR2 as YYEEEE. V was pared by 2 bases and J by 4 bases, with 12 bases between.